This is a list of T cell receptor beta chains from one sample in a study of T cell responses to AZD1222 COVID-19 vaccine. Data came from immunoSEQ multiplex PCR; TCRdb stores just in-frame clones and leaves some out. The repertoire holds approximately 70,000 clones, with more than 80% as singletons. The source material was peripheral blood, sampled on day 0 of AZD1222 vaccination. These receptor sequences come from an adult in good health. Each CDR3 is given with its conserved first and last residue.

>TRBV29-1|TRBJ2-6
CSVIAELAYKSGQRPDF
>TRBV11-2|TRBJ2-2
CASSLGTGFSGELFF
>TRBV12-5|TRBJ1-2
CASGLVLGPSNYGYTF
>TRBV28|TRBJ1-2
CASSLLQVGQPNYGYTF
>TRBV28|TRBJ1-2
CASRPTGDPYGYTF
>TRBV20-1|TRBJ1-1
CSASKQTGVNTEAFF
>TRBV30|TRBJ1-4
CALRMGLTNEKLFF
>TRBV2|TRBJ1-1
CASSDERVWAEAFF
>TRBV28|TRBJ1-4
CASSLSGANEKLFF
>TRBV3-1/TRBV3-2|TRBJ2-2
CASSQREGGTGELFF
>TRBV7-8|TRBJ2-3
CASSSGTGADTQYF
>TRBV2|TRBJ1-1
CASSGHVEAFF
>TRBV7-6|TRBJ2-7
CASSPTDRGLIEQYF
>TRBV7-2|TRBJ1-1
CASSLSGGGTEAFF
>TRBV5-6|TRBJ2-7
CASSLDSFTNEQYF
>TRBV15|TRBJ1-5
CATSRDPNQPQHF